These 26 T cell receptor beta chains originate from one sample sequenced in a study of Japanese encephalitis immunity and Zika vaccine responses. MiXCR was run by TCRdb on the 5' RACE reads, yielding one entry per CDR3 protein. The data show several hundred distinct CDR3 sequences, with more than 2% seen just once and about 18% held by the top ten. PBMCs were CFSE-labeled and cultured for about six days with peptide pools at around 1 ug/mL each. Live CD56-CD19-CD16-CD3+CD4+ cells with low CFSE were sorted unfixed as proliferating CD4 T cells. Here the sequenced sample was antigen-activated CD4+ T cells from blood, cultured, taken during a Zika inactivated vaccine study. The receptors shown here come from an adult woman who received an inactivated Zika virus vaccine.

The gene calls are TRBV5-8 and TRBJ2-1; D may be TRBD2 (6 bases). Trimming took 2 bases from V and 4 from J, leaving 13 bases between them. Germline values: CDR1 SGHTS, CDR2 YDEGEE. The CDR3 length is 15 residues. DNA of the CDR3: TGTGCCAGCAGCTTCGGGGGAGTGGTGTACAATGAGCAGTTCTTC. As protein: CASSFGGVVYNEQFF.

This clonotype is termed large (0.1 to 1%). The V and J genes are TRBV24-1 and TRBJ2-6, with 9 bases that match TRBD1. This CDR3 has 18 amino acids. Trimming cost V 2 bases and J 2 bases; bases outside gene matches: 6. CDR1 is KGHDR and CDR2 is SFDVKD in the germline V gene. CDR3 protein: CATSDSGTGRAGANVLTF. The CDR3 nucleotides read TGTGCCACCAGTGATTCCGGGACAGGGCGGGCTGGGGCCAACGTCCTGACTTTC.

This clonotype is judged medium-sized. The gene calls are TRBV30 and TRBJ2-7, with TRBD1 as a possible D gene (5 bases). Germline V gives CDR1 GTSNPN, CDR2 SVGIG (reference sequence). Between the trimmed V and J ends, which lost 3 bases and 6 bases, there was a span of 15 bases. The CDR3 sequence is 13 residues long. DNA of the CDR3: TGTGCCTGGAGCAACTTGGACAAACGCGAGCAGTACTTC. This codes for CAWSNLDKREQYF.

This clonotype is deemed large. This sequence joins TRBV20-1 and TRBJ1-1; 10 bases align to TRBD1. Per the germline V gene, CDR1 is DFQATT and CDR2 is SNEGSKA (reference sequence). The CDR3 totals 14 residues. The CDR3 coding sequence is TGCACCCAGGGACAGGGGTTCCTATTCCCTGAAGCTTTCTTT. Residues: CTQGQGFLFPEAFF.

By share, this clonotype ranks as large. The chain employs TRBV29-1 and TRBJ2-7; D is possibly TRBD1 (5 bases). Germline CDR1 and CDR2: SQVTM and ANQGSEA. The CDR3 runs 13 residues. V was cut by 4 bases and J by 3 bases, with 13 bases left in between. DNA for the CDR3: TGCAGCGTTGTAGACGAAAGGGGCTACGAGCAGTACTTC. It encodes CSVVDERGYEQYF.

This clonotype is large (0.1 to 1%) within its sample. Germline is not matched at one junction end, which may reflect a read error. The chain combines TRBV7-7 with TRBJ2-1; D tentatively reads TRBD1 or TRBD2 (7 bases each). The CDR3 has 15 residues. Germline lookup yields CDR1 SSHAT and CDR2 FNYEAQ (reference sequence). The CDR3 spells CASSSEQGGYNEQFF. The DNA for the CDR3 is TGTGCTAGCAGCTCCGAGCAGGGGGGGTACAATGAGCAGTTCTTC.

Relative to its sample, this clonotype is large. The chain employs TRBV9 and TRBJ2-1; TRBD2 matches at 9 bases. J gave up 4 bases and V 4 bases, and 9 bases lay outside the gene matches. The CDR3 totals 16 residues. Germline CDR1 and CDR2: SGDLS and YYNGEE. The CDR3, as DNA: TGTGCCAGCAGCCCCATCGGGACTAGCCGGTACAATGAGCAGTTCTTC. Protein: CASSPIGTSRYNEQFF.

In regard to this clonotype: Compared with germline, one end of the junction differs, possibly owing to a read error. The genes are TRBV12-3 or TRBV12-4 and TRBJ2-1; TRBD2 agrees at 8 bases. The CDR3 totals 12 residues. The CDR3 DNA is TGTACCAGCAGTTATACGGGGGGGGAGCAGTTCTTC. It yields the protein CTSSYTGGEQFF.

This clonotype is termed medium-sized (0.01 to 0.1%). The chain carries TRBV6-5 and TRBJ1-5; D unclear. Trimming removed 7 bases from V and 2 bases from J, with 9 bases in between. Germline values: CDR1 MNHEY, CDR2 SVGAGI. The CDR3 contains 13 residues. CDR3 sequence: CASKERGNQPQHF. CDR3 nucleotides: TGTGCCAGCAAAGAGAGGGGCAATCAGCCCCAGCATTTT.

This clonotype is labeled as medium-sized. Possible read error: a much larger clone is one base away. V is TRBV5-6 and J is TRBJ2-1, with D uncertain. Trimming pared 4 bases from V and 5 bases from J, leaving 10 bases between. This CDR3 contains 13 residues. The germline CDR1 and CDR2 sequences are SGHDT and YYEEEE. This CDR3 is CASSLCHNNEQFF. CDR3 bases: TGTGCCAGCAGCCTATGCCATAACAATGAGCAGTTCTTC.

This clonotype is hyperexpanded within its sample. CDR3 DNA: TGCGCCAGCAGCCGGACTAGCGGTCCCTACGAGCAGTACTTC. It encodes CASSRTSGPYEQYF. V usage is TRBV5-1 and J usage is TRBJ2-7; 10 bases agree with TRBD2. The trim removed 4 bases at V and 2 bases at J, leaving 3 bases unmatched. This CDR3 spans 14 amino acids. Looked up from germline, CDR1 is SGHRS and CDR2 is YFSETQ.

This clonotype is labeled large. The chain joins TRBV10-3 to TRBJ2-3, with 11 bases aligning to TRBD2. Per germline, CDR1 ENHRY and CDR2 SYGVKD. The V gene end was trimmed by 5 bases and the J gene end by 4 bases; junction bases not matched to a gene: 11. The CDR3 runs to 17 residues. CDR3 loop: CAISNRLAGYISDTQYF. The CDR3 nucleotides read TGTGCCATCAGTAACAGACTAGCGGGATATATCTCAGATACGCAGTATTTT.

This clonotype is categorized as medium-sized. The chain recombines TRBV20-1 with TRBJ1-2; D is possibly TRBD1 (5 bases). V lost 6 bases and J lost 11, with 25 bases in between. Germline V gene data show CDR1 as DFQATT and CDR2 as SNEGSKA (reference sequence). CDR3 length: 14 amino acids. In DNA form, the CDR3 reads TGCAGTGCCCGACCGAGAGGGACGCCAACCGAGTACACCTTC. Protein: CSARPRGTPTEYTF.

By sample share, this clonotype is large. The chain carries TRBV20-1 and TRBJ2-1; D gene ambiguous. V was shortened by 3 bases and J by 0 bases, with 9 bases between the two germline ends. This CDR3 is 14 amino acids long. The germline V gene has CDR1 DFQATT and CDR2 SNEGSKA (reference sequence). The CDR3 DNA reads TGCAGTGCTAGTCCACAAAGCTCCTACAATGAGCAGTTCTTC. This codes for CSASPQSSYNEQFF.

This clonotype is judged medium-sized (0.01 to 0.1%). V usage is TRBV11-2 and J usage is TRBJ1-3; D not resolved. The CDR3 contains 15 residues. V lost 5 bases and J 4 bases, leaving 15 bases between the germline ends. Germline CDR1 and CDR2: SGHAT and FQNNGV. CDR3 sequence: CASSRPLPWGNTIYF. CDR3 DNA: TGTGCCAGCAGCCGACCACTACCCTGGGGAAACACCATATATTTT.

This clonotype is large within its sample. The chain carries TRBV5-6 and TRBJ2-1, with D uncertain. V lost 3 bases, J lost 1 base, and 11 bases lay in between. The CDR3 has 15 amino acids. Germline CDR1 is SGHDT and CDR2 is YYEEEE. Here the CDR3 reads CASSWTPGSYNEQFF. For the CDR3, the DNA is TGTGCCAGCAGCTGGACCCCGGGTTCCTACAATGAGCAGTTCTTC.

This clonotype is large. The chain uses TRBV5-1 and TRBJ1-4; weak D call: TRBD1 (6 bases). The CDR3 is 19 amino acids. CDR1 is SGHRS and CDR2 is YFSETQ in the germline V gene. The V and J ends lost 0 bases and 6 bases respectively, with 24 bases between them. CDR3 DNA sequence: TGCGCCAGCAGCTTGGCCCTAAAAACTCACAGGGCCGAGGATGAAAAACTGTTTTTT. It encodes CASSLALKTHRAEDEKLFF.

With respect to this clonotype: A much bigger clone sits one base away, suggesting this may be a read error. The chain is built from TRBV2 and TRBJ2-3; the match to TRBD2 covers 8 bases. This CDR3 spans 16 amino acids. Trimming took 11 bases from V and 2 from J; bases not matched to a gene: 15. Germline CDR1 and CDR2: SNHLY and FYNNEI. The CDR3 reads CACMGRGGSATDTQYF. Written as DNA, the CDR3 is TGTGCCTGCATGGGACGGGGGGGGTCTGCCACAGATACGCAGTATTTT.

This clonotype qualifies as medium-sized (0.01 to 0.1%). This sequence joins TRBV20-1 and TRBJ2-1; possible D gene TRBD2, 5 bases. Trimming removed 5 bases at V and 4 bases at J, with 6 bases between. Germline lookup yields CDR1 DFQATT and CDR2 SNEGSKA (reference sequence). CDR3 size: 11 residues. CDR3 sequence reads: CSAEGYNEQFF. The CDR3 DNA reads TGCAGTGCTGAGGGATACAATGAGCAGTTCTTC.

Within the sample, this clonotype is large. The CDR3 here is CASTLQPTGSTEAFF. CDR3 nucleotides: TGTGCCAGCACCCTTCAACCGACAGGGAGCACTGAAGCTTTCTTT. The gene calls are TRBV7-3 and TRBJ1-1; 7 nucleotides align to TRBD1. CDR1 and CDR2 (germline): SGHTA, FQGTGA. The CDR3 is made up of 15 amino acids. V was clipped by 7 bases and J by 4 bases; unmatched bases: 12.

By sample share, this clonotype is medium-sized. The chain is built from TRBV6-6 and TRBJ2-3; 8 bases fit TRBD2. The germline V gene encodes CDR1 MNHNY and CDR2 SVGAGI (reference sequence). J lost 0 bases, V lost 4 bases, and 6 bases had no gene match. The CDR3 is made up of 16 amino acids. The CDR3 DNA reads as TGTGCCAGCAGTTCTCGCGGGGGGACTAGCACAGATACGCAGTATTTT. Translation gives CASSSRGGTSTDTQYF.

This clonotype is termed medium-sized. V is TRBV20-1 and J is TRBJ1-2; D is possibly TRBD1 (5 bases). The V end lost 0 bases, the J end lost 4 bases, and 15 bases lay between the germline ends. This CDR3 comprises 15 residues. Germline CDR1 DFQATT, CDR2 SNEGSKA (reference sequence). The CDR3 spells CSARDLGEGSYGYTF. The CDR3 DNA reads TGCAGTGCTAGAGATCTAGGGGAGGGGAGCTATGGCTACACCTTC.

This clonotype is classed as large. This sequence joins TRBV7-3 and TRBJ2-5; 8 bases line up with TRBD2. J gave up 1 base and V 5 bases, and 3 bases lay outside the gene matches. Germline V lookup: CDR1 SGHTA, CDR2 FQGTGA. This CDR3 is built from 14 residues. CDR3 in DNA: TGTGCCAGCAGCATCGGGGGGGCCCAAGAGACCCAGTACTTC. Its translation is CASSIGGAQETQYF. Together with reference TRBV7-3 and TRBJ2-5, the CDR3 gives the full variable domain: GAGVSQTPSNKVTEKGKYVELRCDPISGHTALYWYRQSLGQGPEFLIYFQGTGAADDSGLPNDRFFAVRPEGSVSTLKIQRTERGDSAVYLCASSIGGAQETQYFGPGTRLLVL.

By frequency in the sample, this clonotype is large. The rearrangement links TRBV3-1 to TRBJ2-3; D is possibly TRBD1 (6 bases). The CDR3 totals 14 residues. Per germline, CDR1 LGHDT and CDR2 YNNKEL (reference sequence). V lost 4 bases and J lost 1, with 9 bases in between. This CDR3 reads CASSPRQGTDTQYF. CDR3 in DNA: TGTGCCAGCAGCCCTCGACAGGGCACAGATACGCAGTATTTT.

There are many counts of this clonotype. In DNA, the CDR3 is TGTGCCAGCAGTTACTCAGGACAGGGGTATCTCTACGAGCAGTACTTC. Translated: CASSYSGQGYLYEQYF. The gene calls are TRBV6-2 or TRBV6-3 and TRBJ2-7, with TRBD1 identical over 9 bases. Germline assignment: CDR1 MNHEY and CDR2 SVGEGT. J lost 3 bases, V lost 0 bases, and 6 bases had no gene match. CDR3 size: 16 residues.

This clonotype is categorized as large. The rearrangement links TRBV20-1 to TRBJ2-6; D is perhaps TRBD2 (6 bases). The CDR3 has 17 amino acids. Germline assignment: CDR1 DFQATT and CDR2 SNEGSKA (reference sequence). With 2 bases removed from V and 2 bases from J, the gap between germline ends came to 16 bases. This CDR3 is CSARFGGGYAGANVLTF. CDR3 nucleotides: TGCAGTGCTAGATTCGGGGGAGGTTATGCTGGGGCCAACGTCCTGACTTTC.